This record looks at one TCR beta chain sequence and its context. The target antigen is unknown. The PCR used 60 Vbeta and 13 Jbeta primers. Method: immunoSEQ multiplex PCR; TCRdb's copy keeps in-frame clones and lacks some. This repertoire includes almost 35,000 clones. This entry is derived from a study of cytomegalovirus exposure and HLA in healthy donors. Regarding the study as a whole: The analysis excluded some indistinguishable V segments, including TRBV6-2 and TRBV6-3.

The CDR3 loop spans 18 amino acids. Germline V gives CDR1 MNHEY, CDR2 SMNVEV (reference sequence). With 5 bases clipped from V and 7 bases from J, the junction kept 19 bases outside the gene matches. The source material was PBMCs. The rearrangement links TRBV27 to TRBJ1-1; 10 nucleotides align to TRBD1. The clonotype was recovered from a woman in her thirties or forties in good health and CMV-seropositive. The CDR3 region has the DNA TGTGCCAGCAGTACCTGGACAGGGGGGTTCGGATTGCCAGGTGAAGCTTTCTTT. Amino acids: CASSTWTGGFGLPGEAFF.